What follows is one TCR beta chain and its context. The target antigen is unknown. This specimen comes from a study of T cell repertoires in cytomegalovirus infection. Across the study: Indications of both CMV infection and matching HLA type were provided by public TCR beta signatures. Points from the study as a whole: HLA-C-restricted, CMV-specific TCR beta clonotypes were dominant ex vivo. Pooled public TCR beta family frequency picked out CMV carriers with the relevant HLA.

TCRdb analysed the reads with MiXCR anew, one entry per CDR3 protein. The data show about 400,000 distinct CDR3 sequences, 15% to 20% seen once. The sequence was collected from a human donor in good health (CMV status not recorded). Some clones in this sample may be carry-over from other donors' samples. The source material was PBMCs.

The CDR3 sequence: CASSTGQGRTEAFF. CDR3 DNA: TGTGCCAGCAGCACCGGACAGGGGAGGACTGAAGCTTTCTTT. V gene TRBV13 combines with J gene TRBJ1-1, with 9 bases identical to TRBD1. The CDR3 runs 14 residues. Germline CDR1 reads PRHDT; CDR2 reads FYEKMQ (reference sequence). J gave up 5 bases and V 5 bases, and 6 bases lay outside the gene matches.